This is a list of T cell receptor beta chains from one sample in a study of T cell responses to AZD1222 COVID-19 vaccine. Measured with immunoSEQ multiplex PCR; TCRdb has only the in-frame clones, and not every one. The sample consists of some 150,000 clones, 90% of them appearing once. The sample consisted of peripheral blood, taken on day 0 of AZD1222 vaccination. The receptors derive from an adult in good health. CDR3s include the opening cysteine and the closing phenylalanine or tryptophan. The order of the fields is J gene, D gene, clone size, V gene, CDR3 DNA, CDR3 protein. The D gene is left open where the match is weak. Clone sizes are given selectively: once, few, many, or a class where the clone is expanded.

TRBJ1-4 . . TRBV27 TGTGCCAGCAGCCAACGCGGGGGGGCAGGAGGTGAAAAACTGTTTTTT CASSQRGGAGGEKLFF
TRBJ2-1 TRBD2 . TRBV6-6 TGTGCCAGCAGTCCCATGGGACTAAGACACTCCTACAATGAGCAGTTCTTC CASSPMGLRHSYNEQFF
TRBJ2-3 TRBD1 . TRBV3-1/TRBV3-2 TGTGCCAGCAGCCAAGAACGGCGGACAGGGGCGAGTACAGATACGCAGTATTTT CASSQERRTGASTDTQYF
TRBJ2-7 . . TRBV30 TGTGCCTGTAAGAGATGGGTAAGAGAGCAGTACTTC CACKRWVREQYF
TRBJ2-7 . . TRBV6-2/TRBV6-3 TGTGCCAGCAGTCCAGAATGGGGGTACGAGCAGTACTTC CASSPEWGYEQYF
TRBJ1-6 . once TRBV19 TGTGCCAGTACCCCGGACAGTAGAATCAATTCACCCCTCCACTTT CASTPDSRINSPLHF
TRBJ1-1 . few TRBV29-1 TGCAGCGCCCTACAGGGTCCGGTGGTAGCTTTCTTT CSALQGPVVAFF
TRBJ2-3 . . TRBV19 TGTGCCAGTAGTATAACCGGGCGGTCCGCAGATACGCAGTATTTT CASSITGRSADTQYF
TRBJ1-5 . . TRBV19 TGTGCCAGTAGTATTTCTGACAGTTTTAGCAATCAGCCCCAGCATTTT CASSISDSFSNQPQHF
TRBJ1-5 TRBD1 . TRBV6-2/TRBV6-3 TGTGCCAGCAGTCCCGGGACAGGGAGCTTTTATAGCAATCAGCCCCAGCATTTT CASSPGTGSFYSNQPQHF
TRBJ2-5 . . TRBV12-3/TRBV12-4 TGTGCCAGCAGCCTCAGTGACCAAGAGACCCAGTACTTC CASSLSDQETQYF
TRBJ2-7 . once TRBV6-4 TGTGCCAGCAGTGGGGACATATCCTACGAGCAGTACTTC CASSGDISYEQYF
TRBJ1-6 TRBD1 . TRBV9 TGTGCCAGCAGCAGGGGACAGAGGGGGAATTCACCCCTCCACTTT CASSRGQRGNSPLHF
TRBJ2-7 TRBD1 . TRBV7-9 TGTGCCAGCAGCTTATTTGGGACAGGGGGCGCCTACGAGCAGTACTTC CASSLFGTGGAYEQYF
TRBJ1-1 TRBD1 . TRBV12-3/TRBV12-4 TGTGCCAGCAGTTGGACAGGGGCTGAAGCTTTCTTT CASSWTGAEAFF